The present T cell receptor beta chain was sequenced within a study of CXCR3 chemokines and chemotherapy response in bladder cancer (dated 2022 in TCRdb). Looking at the study overall: The study set out to examine whether the activity of the CXCR3 chemokine system within tumors predicted response to chemotherapy in human bladder cancer.

Library construction relied on PCR. This sample was sequenced with an Illumina HiSeq 2500. TCRdb reanalyzed the raw reads on its own, using fastp at Q25 for trimming and MiXCR for clone calling, and kept in-frame beta chains. CDR3 protein sequences are deduplicated, and each keeps its most common genes and DNA. This sample is represented by a few thousand distinct CDR3 sequences; roughly a sixth of them were singletons. The biggest ten clones account for 23% of the sample. Unmatched junction bases come to 12, with V trimmed by 10 bases and J by 10 bases. The CDR3 sequence holds 13 residues, the cysteine and phenylalanine included. Here the CDR3 DNA is all that survives: 39 bases in frame from base 1. From the germline V gene, CDR1 is MNHEY and CDR2 is SVGEGT. Comment on this clonotype: Its target antigen remains unknown. Nothing much larger sits one base from this clone, and base qualities are not available.

The TCR was taken from a human donor with bladder cancer that did not respond to neoadjuvant chemotherapy. This material was acquired from a patient whose treatment included neoadjuvant chemotherapy. The sequence is built from TRBV6-2 or TRBV6-3 and TRBJ2-1, with 8 middle bases fitting TRBD2. The CDR3 is CAILAGPAGEQFF. The DNA sequence follows: TGTGCCATCTTAGCGGGGCCTGCGGGAGAGCAGTTCTTC.